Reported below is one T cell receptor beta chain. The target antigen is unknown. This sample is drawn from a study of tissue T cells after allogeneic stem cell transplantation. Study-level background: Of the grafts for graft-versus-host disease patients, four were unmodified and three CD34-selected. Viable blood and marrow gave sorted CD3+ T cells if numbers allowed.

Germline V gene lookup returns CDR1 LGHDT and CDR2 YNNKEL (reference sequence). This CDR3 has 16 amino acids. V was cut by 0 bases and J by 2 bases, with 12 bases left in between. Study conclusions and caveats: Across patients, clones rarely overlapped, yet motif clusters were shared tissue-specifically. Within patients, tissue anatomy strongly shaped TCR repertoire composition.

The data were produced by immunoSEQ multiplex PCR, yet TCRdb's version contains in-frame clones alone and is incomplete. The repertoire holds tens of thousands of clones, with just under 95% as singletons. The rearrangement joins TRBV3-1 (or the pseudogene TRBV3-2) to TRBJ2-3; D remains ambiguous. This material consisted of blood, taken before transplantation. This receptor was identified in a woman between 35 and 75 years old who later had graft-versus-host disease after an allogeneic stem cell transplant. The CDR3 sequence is CASSQDPATNTDTQYF. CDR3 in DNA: TGTGCCAGCAGCCAAGATCCCGCCACCAACACAGATACGCAGTATTTT.